This T cell receptor (beta chain) is drawn from a study of shared clonotypes between healthy human individuals. At the level of the study: The study used three CD4 naive, three CD4 memory, two CD8 naive and one CD8 memory plate per donor.

The germline V gene encodes CDR1 LGHNT and CDR2 FRNRAP. The CDR3 consists of 14 residues. Losses at the gene ends were 5 bases for V and 14 bases for J; bases not matched to a gene: 17. The assay ran at deep level. Profiled with immunoSEQ multiplex PCR; TCRdb holds only in-frame clones, not every one. The profile shows roughly 720,000 clones, roughly 88% of them singletons. All donors were Caucasian adults living in Nashville, Tennessee. The CD8 memory fraction combined CD45RO+ cells with TemRA cells (CCR7-negative CD45RA+). This chain links TRBV12-5 with TRBJ2-5; TRBD1 aligns across 7 bases. The sequencing sample was made of memory CD8+ T cells from PBMCs. Subset indicated: CD45RO+ cells pooled with CCR7-negative TemRA cells. The TCR comes from a man between 18 and 29 years old in good health. Some clones in this sample may be carry-over from other donors' samples. DNA of the CDR3: TGTGCTAGTGGTGGTCGGGACAGAAGAGCCAGGCTATACTTC. Protein sequence: CASGGRDRRARLYF.